The rows below give T cell receptor beta chains drawn from one sample of a study of shared clonotypes between healthy human individuals. Some clones are missing from TCRdb's copy, which holds only in-frame ones; the method was immunoSEQ multiplex PCR. This table has over 2 million clones, approximately 95% appearing once. Sequenced sample: naive CD8+ T cells sorted from blood. Source of these receptors: a young man in good health. Each CDR3 is given with its conserved first and last residue. Fields, in order: D gene, clone size, V gene, CDR3 protein. A D gene is named only where the DNA matches it firmly. A row's size may be missing; if present it is once, few, many or a size class.

D gene: NA; clone size: NA; V gene: TRBV10-1; CDR3 protein: CASSESRWVTDTQYF
D gene: NA; clone size: NA; V gene: TRBV2; CDR3 protein: CASSDRSSDGTEAFF
D gene: NA; clone size: NA; V gene: TRBV2; CDR3 protein: CASSDTNQETQYF
D gene: NA; clone size: NA; V gene: TRBV4-1; CDR3 protein: CASSQVVGPETQYF
D gene: NA; clone size: NA; V gene: TRBV19; CDR3 protein: CASSIRDSNQPQHF
D gene: NA; clone size: NA; V gene: TRBV5-1; CDR3 protein: CASSPGLVYYEQYF
D gene: TRBD1; clone size: NA; V gene: TRBV28; CDR3 protein: CASSFSVGDRSSYEQYF
D gene: NA; clone size: NA; V gene: TRBV5-1; CDR3 protein: CASSSKEELSYEQYF
D gene: TRBD2; clone size: NA; V gene: TRBV27; CDR3 protein: CASSFGSGASYEQYF
D gene: NA; clone size: once; V gene: TRBV27; CDR3 protein: CASSTPDESVDTQYF
D gene: TRBD2; clone size: NA; V gene: TRBV9; CDR3 protein: CASLGTSGHFADTGELFF
D gene: TRBD1; clone size: once; V gene: TRBV27; CDR3 protein: CASSTQGDGQPQHF
D gene: NA; clone size: NA; V gene: TRBV29-1; CDR3 protein: CSVEDRTGETQYF
D gene: NA; clone size: NA; V gene: TRBV11-2; CDR3 protein: CASSLEVGPNTEAFF
D gene: TRBD1; clone size: NA; V gene: TRBV27; CDR3 protein: CASSLRVRQGARNTIYF
D gene: NA; clone size: NA; V gene: TRBV11-2; CDR3 protein: CASSLETAYEQYF
D gene: NA; clone size: NA; V gene: TRBV27; CDR3 protein: CASSLSLYHQETQYF
D gene: NA; clone size: NA; V gene: TRBV28; CDR3 protein: CASSFSIATTNTGELFF
D gene: TRBD1; clone size: NA; V gene: TRBV2; CDR3 protein: CASSEGARIYEQYF
D gene: NA; clone size: NA; V gene: TRBV11-1; CDR3 protein: CASSPGIFAENTEAFF
D gene: TRBD2; clone size: NA; V gene: TRBV29-1; CDR3 protein: CSVRTSDFYEQYF
D gene: TRBD1; clone size: once; V gene: TRBV7-8; CDR3 protein: CASSLDPGTGVSYEQYF
D gene: TRBD1; clone size: once; V gene: TRBV2; CDR3 protein: CASSEGRGPYEQYF
D gene: NA; clone size: NA; V gene: TRBV7-3; CDR3 protein: CASSLTPETQYF
D gene: NA; clone size: NA; V gene: TRBV29-1; CDR3 protein: CSVESLSYNEQFF
D gene: NA; clone size: NA; V gene: TRBV19; CDR3 protein: CASSQKNQPQHF
D gene: NA; clone size: NA; V gene: TRBV7-9; CDR3 protein: CASSLVMGTQYF
D gene: TRBD1; clone size: NA; V gene: TRBV13; CDR3 protein: CASSVGQTNYGYTF
D gene: NA; clone size: once; V gene: TRBV25-1; CDR3 protein: CASPRRRGELFF
D gene: NA; clone size: NA; V gene: TRBV18; CDR3 protein: CASSHLTGELFF